Sequencing of this TCR beta chain was carried out in a study of CD8+ T cells in alopecia areata. Study information: Disease severity was quantified as SALT score of affected scalp area.

Following extraction, RNA underwent reverse transcription to cDNA, which served as the sequencing template. The assay was immunoSEQ multiplex PCR, and TCRdb's table has in-frame clones only and misses some. The sample comprises 95,000 to 100,000 clones, roughly 60% of which are singletons, and about 16% rests with the top ten. Treatment described: oral pan-JAK inhibitor, 5-10 mg twice daily. Punch biopsies of lesional scalp, plus peripheral blood, were taken from alopecia areata patients. Overall study results and limits: Administration of tofacitinib significantly diminished scalp clonality and expanded CD8+ clones within the top 100. Mouse data revealed clearer TCR sharing than patient data did, a gap possibly tied to HLA.

From germline, CDR1 is MGHRA and CDR2 YSYEKL. V was pared by 0 bases and J by 2 bases, with 11 bases between. The CDR3 totals 16 residues. In the case of this clone: Its antigen remains unknown.

Sample: CD8+ T cells sorted from blood, taken at approximately week 56, from a patient treated with tofacitinib. This clonotype originated in a human donor with alopecia areata. This chain links TRBV4-1 with TRBJ1-5, with unresolved D. CDR3 nucleotides: TGCGCCAGCAGCCAAGACTTTGTCCTGGGCAATCAGCCCCAGCATTTT. Protein sequence: CASSQDFVLGNQPQHF.